What follows describes a single T cell receptor beta chain. Its target is unknown. This sample is part of a study of tumor and adjacent non-tumor tissue in lung cancer. On the study more broadly: On average, productive TCRbeta reads reached 4 million to 5 million per sample. Study observations and caveats: Tumor repertoires had a smaller top 100 clone share than normal lung.

This sample's RNA came from whole unsorted tissue. Chemotherapy-naive patients with new lung cancer underwent thoracic surgery in China, August–November 2014. Germline V gives CDR1 MGHRA, CDR2 YSYEKL. The CDR3 covers 14 residues. V dropped 2 bases and J dropped 7 bases, with 14 bases sitting between them. The library came from three nested PCR rounds adapted from ARM-PCR protocols. TCRdb fed the multiplex PCR reads into MiXCR, producing one record per CDR3 protein. Of under 100,000 distinct CDR3 sequences listed, under 70% are singletons. This receptor was taken from a woman in her 70s with non-small cell lung cancer. Sequencing used lung tumor tissue. The chain couples TRBV4-1 to TRBJ2-5; TRBD1 is a possible D gene (5 bases). CDR3 amino acids: CASSQSVQVGTQYF. For the CDR3, the DNA is TGCGCCAGCAGCCAATCGGTACAGGTGGGGACCCAGTACTTC.